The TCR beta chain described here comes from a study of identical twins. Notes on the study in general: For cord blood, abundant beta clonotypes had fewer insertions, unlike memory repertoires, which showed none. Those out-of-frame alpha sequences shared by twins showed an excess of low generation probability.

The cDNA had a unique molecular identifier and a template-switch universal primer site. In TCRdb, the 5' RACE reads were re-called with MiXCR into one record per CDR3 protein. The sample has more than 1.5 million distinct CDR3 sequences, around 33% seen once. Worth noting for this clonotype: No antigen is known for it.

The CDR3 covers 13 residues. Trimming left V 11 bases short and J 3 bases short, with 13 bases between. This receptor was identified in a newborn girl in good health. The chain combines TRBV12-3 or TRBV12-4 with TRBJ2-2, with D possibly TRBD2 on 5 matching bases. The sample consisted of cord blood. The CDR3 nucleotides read TGTGCCCTTTCGCAGGACTACACCGGGGAGCTGTTTTTT. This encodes CALSQDYTGELFF.